These 20 T cell receptor beta chains were sequenced from one sample in a study of blood T cells in healthy people across ages. With a J-beta primer mix and a sample-barcoded 5' primer, a second PCR ran 7 to 11 cycles. One entry per CDR3 protein, called by TCRdb with MiXCR from the 5' RACE reads. The top ten hold 7.7% of the sample, which has around 1,700,000 distinct CDR3 sequences, 28% seen once. Sequencing input: blood. Receptors originate from a woman in her twenties or thirties in good health.

This clonotype was found many times. The chain employs TRBV5-1 and TRBJ1-2; 7 bases agree with TRBD1. This CDR3 has 15 residues. The V gene's germline CDR1 is SGHRS and CDR2 YFSETQ. Losses at the gene ends were 7 bases for V and 6 bases for J; bases not matched to a gene: 15. CDR3 sequence: CASAEEGQPNDGYTF. DNA of the CDR3: TGCGCCAGCGCCGAAGAGGGACAGCCCAACGATGGCTACACCTTC. Complete variable domain (other parts from reference TRBV5-1 and TRBJ1-2): KAGVTQTPRYLIKTRGQQVTLSCSPISGHRSVSWYQQTPGQGLQFLFEYFSETQRNKGNFPGRFSGRQFSNSRSEMNVSTLELGDSALYLCASAEEGQPNDGYTFGSGTRLTVV.

This clonotype was counted a few times. The genes are TRBV11-2 and TRBJ2-1; 7 bases match TRBD2. The V gene end was trimmed by 1 base and the J gene end by 11 bases; junction bases not matched to a gene: 8. This CDR3 spans 14 amino acids. The germline CDR1 and CDR2 sequences are SGHAT and FQNNGV. The CDR3 DNA reads TGTGCCAGCAGCTTAGTTGCTAGCGGAGGACAGCAGTTCTTC. Translated: CASSLVASGGQQFF.

This clonotype turned up a few times. The chain combines TRBV12-3 or TRBV12-4 with TRBJ2-7; 9 nucleotides match TRBD1. This CDR3 is built from 16 residues. V lost 2 bases, J lost 1 base, and 6 bases stayed unmatched. CDR3 bases: TGTGCCAGCAGTTTATTGTGGACAGGGGATTCCTACGAGCAGTACTTC. Its protein is CASSLLWTGDSYEQYF.

In nucleotides, the CDR3 is TGTGCCTGGAGTCTCCGGGACAGGGCCACAGATACGCAGTATTTT. It yields the protein CAWSLRDRATDTQYF. V gene TRBV30 combines with J gene TRBJ2-3; 9 bases fit TRBD1. The V gene end was trimmed by 2 bases and the J gene end by 2 bases; junction bases not matched to a gene: 5. The CDR3 totals 15 residues. CDR1 GTSNPN and CDR2 SVGIG come from the germline V gene (reference sequence). Full variable domain (remainder filled in from reference TRBV30 and TRBJ2-3): SQTIHQWPATLVQPVGSPLSLECTVEGTSNPNLYWYRQAAGRGLQLLFYSVGIGQISSEVPQNLSASRPQDRQFILSSKKLLLSDSGFYLCAWSLRDRATDTQYFGPGTRLTVL.

This chain uses TRBV29-1 with TRBJ2-7; D possibly corresponds to TRBD1 (6 bases). V was trimmed by 6 bases and J by 9 bases, leaving 24 bases between them. The CDR3 covers 14 residues. CDR1 is SQVTM, CDR2 ANQGSEA, per germline. In DNA form, the CDR3 reads TGCAGCGTGTCCTCAGGGGACCCATACGCCGGGCAGTACTTC. This encodes CSVSSGDPYAGQYF.

This clonotype was detected only a few times. The CDR3 sequence is CASSPEANEQFF. The CDR3 region has the DNA TGTGCCAGCTCACCAGAGGCGAATGAGCAGTTCTTC. This chain links TRBV18 with TRBJ2-1; D call uncertain. CDR1 and CDR2 from the germline V gene are KGHSH and LQKENI. V was cut by 2 bases and J by 7 bases, with 6 bases left in between. The CDR3 contains 12 residues.

To note about this clonotype: A read error is possible here, since a much larger clone lies one base away. The chain employs TRBV5-1 and TRBJ2-6; TRBD1 matches at 10 bases. Germline lookup yields CDR1 SGHRS and CDR2 YFSETQ. This CDR3 has 16 residues. Trimming removed 5 bases from V and 4 bases from J; junction bases left unmatched: 6. This chain's CDR3 is CASRGQGMPGANVLTF. As DNA, the CDR3 is TGCGCCAGCAGGGGACAGGGGATGCCCGGGGCCAACGTCCTGACTTTC. Using reference TRBV5-1 and TRBJ2-6 for the parts outside the CDR3, the full variable domain is KAGVTQTPRYLIKTRGQQVTLSCSPISGHRSVSWYQQTPGQGLQFLFEYFSETQRNKGNFPGRFSGRQFSNSRSEMNVSTLELGDSALYLCASRGQGMPGANVLTFGAGSRLTVL.

This chain joins TRBV5-1 and TRBJ1-2; TRBD1 is a possible D gene (6 bases). Per germline, CDR1 SGHRS and CDR2 YFSETQ. With 5 bases removed from V and 7 bases from J, the gap between germline ends came to 12 bases. This CDR3 is built from 12 residues. The CDR3 DNA is TGCGCCAGCAGTCCAGGGGAGGCTGGCTACACCTTC. Translation: CASSPGEAGYTF.

The chain couples TRBV7-2 to TRBJ2-4, with TRBD1 matching over 9 bases. Germline V CDR1 and CDR2: SGHTA, FQGNSA. V was clipped by 5 bases and J by 2 bases; unmatched bases: 7. This CDR3 comprises 16 residues. The CDR3 sequence is CASSAPGTGTKNIQYF. The CDR3 nucleotides are TGTGCCAGCAGCGCCCCGGGGACAGGGACCAAAAACATTCAGTACTTC.

The J gene is TRBJ1-2, the V gene TRBV5-1; no clear D gene. The V end was cut by 4 bases, the J end by 4 bases, with 17 bases between. Germline values: CDR1 SGHRS, CDR2 YFSETQ. The CDR3 has 15 residues. CDR3 nucleotides: TGCGCCAGCAGCGCAGTCCTCCTGAAGACCTATGGCTACACCTTC. As protein: CASSAVLLKTYGYTF.

In its sample, this clonotype was seen a few times. The rearrangement links TRBV12-3 or TRBV12-4 to TRBJ1-1; D gene ambiguous. CDR3 length: 14 residues. V shed 3 bases and J shed 1 base, with 9 bases lying between them. CDR3 in DNA: TGTGCCAGCAGTTTTCAGGCAGAGAACACTGAAGCTTTCTTT. Encoded protein: CASSFQAENTEAFF.

The chain carries TRBV11-2 and TRBJ2-5; unclear D gene. Germline CDR1 and CDR2: SGHAT and FQNNGV. CDR3 length: 11 residues. V gave up 5 bases and J gave up 7 bases, with 8 bases separating them. The CDR3 DNA reads TGTGCCAGCAGCCTACGGGTGACCCAGTACTTC. Amino acids: CASSLRVTQYF.

Regarding this clonotype: Germline and junction disagree at one end, which may indicate a read error. This chain uses TRBV2 with TRBJ1-5, with D unresolved. This CDR3 region has 15 residues. The V gene's germline CDR1 is SNHLY and CDR2 FYNNEI. The CDR3 DNA sequence: TGTGCCAGCAGTGAAAACTCGCAGTTTGGTCAGCCCCGGCATTTT. The encoded protein is CASSENSQFGQPRHF.

The chain recombines TRBV5-7 with TRBJ2-4; D is perhaps TRBD1 or TRBD2 (5 bases each). TRBV5-7 is marked as an open reading frame, function uncertain. The V and J ends lost 3 bases and 4 bases respectively, with 11 bases between them. CDR3 size: 14 residues. The CDR3 sequence: CASSWDQEKNIQYF. The CDR3 region has the DNA TGTGCCAGCAGCTGGGACCAGGAAAAAAACATTCAGTACTTC.

In this sample, this clonotype turned up a few times. The chain links TRBV2 to TRBJ2-7, with 7 bases identical to TRBD2. CDR1 and CDR2 from the germline V gene are SNHLY and FYNNEI. The CDR3 has 15 amino acids. V lost 5 bases and J lost 5; bases outside the gene matches: 12. The CDR3 is CASSPRLALRDEQYF. CDR3 bases: TGTGCCAGCAGTCCCAGACTAGCCCTTCGGGACGAGCAGTACTTC.

The V call is TRBV5-1, the J call TRBJ2-1, with 10 bases identical to TRBD2. The CDR3 spans 15 residues. Germline-derived CDR1 and CDR2 are SGHRS and YFSETQ. Unmatched junction bases numbered 9, after V lost 4 bases and J lost 8 bases. The CDR3 region is CASSPASGSPYEQFF. Written as DNA, the CDR3 is TGCGCCAGCAGCCCAGCTAGCGGGAGTCCCTATGAGCAGTTCTTC.

There are many counts of this clonotype. The rearrangement joins TRBV10-3 to TRBJ1-2; 9 nucleotides match TRBD1. The V gene's germline CDR1 is ENHRY and CDR2 SYGVKD. There are 15 residues in the CDR3. V gave up 4 bases and J gave up 3 bases; unmatched junction bases: 6. CDR3 nucleotide sequence: TGTGCCATCAGTGCCCCGGGACAGGGAGACTATGGCTACACCTTC. Translation: CAISAPGQGDYGYTF.

This clonotype was seen many times. CDR3 DNA sequence: TGTGCCAGCAGCTCTCTAGCGGGAGTCAATGAGCAGTTCTTC. Protein sequence: CASSSLAGVNEQFF. The V and J genes are TRBV7-9 and TRBJ2-1; 10 nucleotides match TRBD2. CDR1 and CDR2 from the germline V gene are SEHNR and FQNEAQ (reference sequence). J lost 6 bases, V lost 4 bases, and 3 bases had no gene match. The CDR3 is 14 residues long.

In this sample, this clonotype turned up a few times. J is TRBJ1-2 and V is TRBV4-1, with D unresolved. CDR3 length: 15 amino acids. Trimming took 0 bases from V and 2 from J, leaving 10 bases between them. Per germline, CDR1 MGHRA and CDR2 YSYEKL. This CDR3 is CASSQDRAPNYGYTF. CDR3 coding DNA: TGCGCCAGCAGCCAAGACCGGGCGCCCAACTATGGCTACACCTTC.

This clonotype has only one observation. The chain joins TRBV12-3 or TRBV12-4 to TRBJ2-3, with D tentatively TRBD1 (5 bases). Trimming pared 6 bases from V and 3 bases from J, leaving 10 bases between. CDR3 length: 13 amino acids. CDR3 sequence: CASRQQETDTQYF. CDR3 in DNA: TGTGCCAGCAGACAACAGGAGACAGATACGCAGTATTTT.